This entry lists 30 T cell receptor beta chains sequenced from one sample in a study of blood T cell repertoires in COVID-19. Data came from immunoSEQ multiplex PCR; TCRdb stores just in-frame clones and leaves some out. The data show approximately 260,000 clones, 87% seen once. Sequenced sample: peripheral blood. The receptors shown here come from a man in his fifties or sixties who had recovered from COVID-19.

The chain employs TRBV7-9 and TRBJ2-1; the match to TRBD2 covers 10 bases. CDR3 length equals 18 residues. After removal of 5 bases from V and 7 bases from J, the junction contained 17 bases not matched to a gene. Germline assignment: CDR1 SEHNR and CDR2 FQNEAQ (reference sequence). The CDR3 is CASSPGSISGGPWNEQFF. The CDR3 DNA is TGTGCCAGCAGCCCGGGCTCAATTAGCGGGGGGCCTTGGAATGAGCAGTTCTTC.

The chain joins TRBV4-1 to TRBJ2-3, with TRBD2 matching 10 bases. This CDR3 is 18 amino acids long. J lost 2 bases, V lost 5 bases, and 13 bases had no gene match. Germline CDR1 reads MGHRA; CDR2 reads YSYEKL. The CDR3 nucleotides read TGCGCCAGCAGCTTGCAGAACACAGCGGGGGGGGACACAGATACGCAGTATTTT. Its translation: CASSLQNTAGGDTDTQYF.

V and J are TRBV6-1 and TRBJ2-7, with a possible D match to TRBD1 (6 bases). This CDR3 is built from 16 residues. Germline loops: CDR1 MNHNS, CDR2 SASEGT. V lost 2 bases to trimming and J lost 3 bases, with 17 bases between them. The DNA for the CDR3 is TGTGCCAGCAGTGAACCCCGGACAGCGAAGAGCTACGAGCAGTACTTC. As protein: CASSEPRTAKSYEQYF.

This chain uses TRBV24-1 with TRBJ1-2, with D maybe TRBD1 (6 bases). Germline V lookup: CDR1 KGHDR, CDR2 SFDVKD. Trimming stripped 3 bases from V and 2 bases from J, with 9 bases between. The CDR3 consists of 14 residues. The CDR3 nucleotides are TGTGCCACCAGTGATCCAGGGGTCAACTATGGCTACACCTTC. This gives the protein CATSDPGVNYGYTF.

There are a few counts of this clone. The J gene is TRBJ1-1, the V gene TRBV3-1 (or the pseudogene TRBV3-2); no reliable D call. Germline lookup yields CDR1 LGHDT and CDR2 YNNKEL (reference sequence). V lost 2 bases and J 11 bases, leaving 12 bases between the germline ends. The CDR3 runs to 12 residues. The CDR3 is CASSQFAQRAFF. Written as DNA, the CDR3 is TGTGCCAGCAGCCAATTCGCCCAGAGGGCTTTCTTT.

The V call is TRBV30, the J call TRBJ2-4; 9 nucleotides line up with TRBD1. Trimming cost V 0 bases and J 7 bases; bases outside gene matches: 10. This CDR3 spans 16 amino acids. CDR1 GTSNPN and CDR2 SVGIG come from the germline V gene (reference sequence). The CDR3 loop reads CAWSVGGTGQGNIQYF. The CDR3 DNA reads TGTGCCTGGAGTGTAGGGGGCACAGGACAGGGGAACATTCAGTACTTC.

This chain uses TRBV4-1 with TRBJ1-5; weak D call: TRBD1 (5 bases). The germline V gene encodes CDR1 MGHRA and CDR2 YSYEKL. Trimming cost V 0 bases and J 3 bases, with 15 bases left between them. This CDR3 has 17 residues. Written as DNA, the CDR3 is TGCGCCAGCAGCCAAGATACGGACACCGCATTCAATCAGCCCCAGCATTTT. Protein product: CASSQDTDTAFNQPQHF.

This clone occurred many times. J is TRBJ1-5 and V is TRBV19, with 7 bases identical to TRBD1. Per germline, CDR1 LNHDA and CDR2 SQIVND (reference sequence). With 6 bases clipped from V and 3 bases from J, the junction kept 11 bases outside the gene matches. The CDR3 extends over 16 amino acids. The CDR3: CASRDTGTVNNQPQHF. CDR3 bases: TGTGCCAGTAGAGACACCGGGACAGTGAACAATCAGCCCCAGCATTTT.

This clone came up once. This chain connects TRBV20-1 to TRBJ2-1; D possibly corresponds to TRBD1 (5 bases). Trimming pared 1 base from V and 10 bases from J, leaving 8 bases between. CDR1 DFQATT and CDR2 SNEGSKA come from the germline V gene (reference sequence). CDR3 size: 11 residues. The CDR3 DNA sequence: TGCAGTGCTAGAGGTGGGGCGGAGCAGTTCTTC. It encodes CSARGGAEQFF.

The chain is built from TRBV30 and TRBJ2-2, with TRBD1 identical over 10 bases. The germline V gene has CDR1 GTSNPN and CDR2 SVGIG (reference sequence). V was clipped by 4 bases and J by 3 bases; unmatched bases: 2. This CDR3 is built from 14 residues. In nucleotides, the CDR3 is TGTGCCTGGACGACAGGGGGCGACACCGGGGAGCTGTTTTTT. As protein: CAWTTGGDTGELFF.

The V call is TRBV19, the J call TRBJ2-2; D ambiguous. The CDR3 loop spans 19 amino acids. The V end was cut by 0 bases, the J end by 0 bases, with 17 bases between. The V gene's germline CDR1 is LNHDA and CDR2 SQIVND (reference sequence). For the CDR3, the DNA is TGTGCCAGTAGTATAGACTCTCCTTTACGAGATCCGAACACCGGGGAGCTGTTTTTT. The encoded protein is CASSIDSPLRDPNTGELFF.

The chain has TRBV19 and TRBJ1-2; D gene unclear. The germline V gene has CDR1 LNHDA and CDR2 SQIVND (reference sequence). V shed 3 bases and J shed 4 bases, with 15 bases lying between them. The CDR3 is made up of 15 amino acids. The CDR3 coding sequence is TGTGCCAGTAGTATGGAGGTCACAGCCATCTATGGCTACACCTTC. Its protein product is CASSMEVTAIYGYTF.

The genes are TRBV6-1 and TRBJ2-5, with TRBD1 matching over 9 bases. Germline-derived CDR1 and CDR2 are MNHNS and SASEGT. The ends lost 0 bases at V and 5 bases at J; junction bases unmatched: 10. The CDR3 has 17 amino acids. The chain's CDR3 is CASSEALRGTGRETQYF. The CDR3 DNA follows: TGTGCCAGCAGTGAAGCGCTTCGTGGGACAGGGAGGGAGACCCAGTACTTC.

The chain couples TRBV30 to TRBJ2-2; possibly TRBD2 for D (6 bases). V was shortened by 3 bases and J by 7 bases, with 15 bases between the two germline ends. The germline V gene has CDR1 GTSNPN and CDR2 SVGIG (reference sequence). CDR3 length: 14 amino acids. For the CDR3, the DNA is TGTGCCTGGAGGCCGGGACTGGATTACGGGGAGCTGTTTTTT. Its translation is CAWRPGLDYGELFF.

For the CDR3, the DNA is TGCAGCGCCTCGGTACCGTACGGCTACACCTTC. Translated, it gives CSASVPYGYTF. This rearrangement joins TRBV29-1 to TRBJ1-2, with D unclear. V lost 7 bases and J lost 8, with 14 bases in between. Germline-derived CDR1 and CDR2 are SQVTM and ANQGSEA. The CDR3 covers 11 residues.

The chain employs TRBV7-9 and TRBJ1-1; the match to TRBD1 covers 8 bases. Germline V gene lookup returns CDR1 SEHNR and CDR2 FQNEAQ (reference sequence). With V trimmed by 4 bases and J by 0 bases, 1 base remained unmatched. CDR3 size: 14 residues. The DNA for the CDR3 is TGTGCCAGCAGCTACAGGGGGGTGAACACTGAAGCTTTCTTT. This sequence encodes CASSYRGVNTEAFF.

This clone was seen more than once but under ten times. The J gene is TRBJ1-1, the V gene TRBV3-1 (or the pseudogene TRBV3-2); 7 nucleotides match TRBD1. CDR3 size: 14 residues. The germline gives CDR1 LGHDT, CDR2 YNNKEL (reference sequence). The V gene end was trimmed by 4 bases and the J gene end by 4 bases; junction bases not matched to a gene: 6. The CDR3 DNA sequence: TGTGCCAGCAGCCTGGGACAGTATTTCACTGAAGCTTTCTTT. Amino acid sequence: CASSLGQYFTEAFF.

The table lists this clone with a count of one. The chain combines TRBV19 with TRBJ2-1, with TRBD2 as a possible D gene (6 bases). The ends were cut back, 7 bases at V and 7 bases at J, with 23 bases in the middle. The CDR3 is 16 residues long. In germline, CDR1 is LNHDA, CDR2 SQIVND (reference sequence). CDR3 bases: TGTGCCAGTACCGAATCCGGGACTTGGGGACCTAATGAGCAGTTCTTC. This sequence encodes CASTESGTWGPNEQFF.

This clone came up once. The chain employs TRBV12-5 and TRBJ2-1; 7 bases map to TRBD2. CDR3 length equals 15 residues. J lost 5 bases, V lost 7 bases, and 11 bases had no gene match. Germline assignment: CDR1 LGHNT and CDR2 FRNRAP. The CDR3 spells CASAPELGLNNEQFF. CDR3 DNA: TGTGCTAGTGCCCCAGAGCTGGGACTAAACAATGAGCAGTTCTTC.

V usage is TRBV2 and J usage is TRBJ2-2, with TRBD1 as a possible D gene (6 bases). CDR1 and CDR2 from the germline V gene are SNHLY and FYNNEI. The CDR3 covers 16 residues. Trimming took off 7 bases at V and 0 bases at J, with 15 bases between the two ends. The DNA for the CDR3 is TGTGCCAGCACCTTCGACAGGTTTGCGAACACCGGGGAGCTGTTTTTT. As protein: CASTFDRFANTGELFF. The whole variable domain, remainder taken from reference TRBV2 and TRBJ2-2, is EPEVTQTPSHQVTQMGQEVILRCVPISNHLYFYWYRQILGQKVEFLVSFYNNEISEKSEIFDDQFSVERPDGSNFTLKIRSTKLEDSAMYFCASTFDRFANTGELFFGEGSRLTVL.

The rearrangement uses TRBV30 and TRBJ1-6; 8 nucleotides agree with TRBD1. The germline V gene encodes CDR1 GTSNPN and CDR2 SVGIG (reference sequence). The CDR3 covers 18 residues. The trim removed 0 bases at V and 1 base at J, leaving 8 bases unmatched. The CDR3 nucleotides are TGTGCCTGGAGTGTCCTCAGGGGGCCGGCTTCCTATAATTCACCCCTCCACTTT. Its protein product is CAWSVLRGPASYNSPLHF.

The chain has TRBV12-5 and TRBJ1-1; D may be TRBD1 (5 bases). Germline loops: CDR1 LGHNT, CDR2 FRNRAP. V was pared by 1 base and J by 8 bases, with 8 bases between. This CDR3 is built from 12 residues. CDR3: CASGLGSGEAFF. CDR3 nucleotide sequence: TGTGCTAGTGGTTTGGGGTCAGGGGAAGCTTTCTTT.

The V gene is TRBV7-9, the J gene TRBJ2-2; 9 nucleotides match TRBD1. This CDR3 has 16 amino acids. The germline CDR1 and CDR2 sequences are SEHNR and FQNEAQ (reference sequence). V trimming: 5 bases; J trimming: 6 bases; junction bases outside the gene matches: 10. The DNA of the CDR3 is TGTGCCAGCAGCCTGAAACAGGGGGCGCGACCCGGGGAGCTGTTTTTT. It encodes CASSLKQGARPGELFF.

The V gene is TRBV4-1, the J gene TRBJ2-1, with TRBD1 as a possible D gene (7 bases). CDR1 is MGHRA, CDR2 YSYEKL, per germline. The CDR3 contains 17 residues. Trimming shortened V by 0 bases and J by 1 base, and 13 bases separated the two germline ends. The CDR3 spells CASSQDGAGGSYNEQFF. The CDR3 DNA reads as TGCGCCAGCAGCCAAGATGGGGCAGGGGGGTCCTACAATGAGCAGTTCTTC.

This clone was found once. This chain joins TRBV19 and TRBJ1-5; 9 nucleotides agree with TRBD1. V was pared by 6 bases and J by 1 base, with 10 bases of the junction left unmatched. In germline, CDR1 is LNHDA, CDR2 SQIVND (reference sequence). The CDR3 runs 17 residues. CDR3 in DNA: TGTGCCAGTAGGCGCGATGGACAGGGGACGAGCAATCAGCCCCAGCATTTT. Protein sequence: CASRRDGQGTSNQPQHF.

V is TRBV7-9 and J is TRBJ2-7; D not resolved. The germline gives CDR1 SEHNR, CDR2 FQNEAQ (reference sequence). V was trimmed by 1 base and J by 1 base, leaving 8 bases between them. The CDR3 is made up of 14 amino acids. The CDR3 loop reads CASSLGTGSYEQYV. As DNA, the CDR3 is TGTGCCAGCAGCTTAGGAACCGGGTCCTACGAGCAGTACGTC.

This clone was seen a few times. The sample holds other DNA sequences that translate to the same CDR3. The chain recombines TRBV19 with TRBJ1-2; D possibly corresponds to TRBD1 (6 bases). This CDR3 is built from 16 residues. V gave up 5 bases and J gave up 2 bases, with 18 bases separating them. The germline CDR1 and CDR2 sequences are LNHDA and SQIVND (reference sequence). In nucleotides, the CDR3 is TGTGCCAGTAGTCCAACCCGAGCAGGGGCCAACTATGGCTACACCTTC. Translating gives CASSPTRAGANYGYTF.

The genes are TRBV3-1 (or the pseudogene TRBV3-2) and TRBJ1-5; 7 bases map to TRBD1. Germline V gene sequence: CDR1 LGHDT, CDR2 YNNKEL (reference sequence). The CDR3 contains 14 residues. Trimming cost V 3 bases and J 4 bases; bases outside gene matches: 3. The CDR3 region is CASSQKTGNQPQHF. DNA of the CDR3: TGTGCCAGCAGCCAGAAGACAGGGAATCAGCCCCAGCATTTT.

The chain combines TRBV18 with TRBJ2-7, with 10 nucleotides matching TRBD1. CDR1 is KGHSH, CDR2 LQKENI, per germline. V lost 2 bases, J lost 6 bases, and 13 bases stayed unmatched. This CDR3 contains 17 residues. The CDR3 sequence is CASSPGLSGQGIREQYF. CDR3 bases: TGTGCCAGCTCACCAGGTTTATCGGGACAGGGGATCCGCGAGCAGTACTTC.

V and J are TRBV6-2 or TRBV6-3 and TRBJ2-3; TRBD1 might be the D (6 bases). Trimming removed 2 bases at V and 5 bases at J, with 11 bases between. CDR1 is MNHEY and CDR2 is SVGEGT in the germline V gene. This CDR3 spans 14 amino acids. In DNA, the CDR3 is TGTGCCAGCAGTTACGGACAGCTCGTAGATACGCAGTATTTT. This encodes CASSYGQLVDTQYF.